This TCR beta chain was recorded in a study of blood T cells in healthy people across ages. A second PCR of 7 to 11 cycles used a sample-barcoded 5' primer and a J-beta primer mix. Via MiXCR, TCRdb re-called the 5' RACE reads, giving one row per CDR3 protein. The data contain some 930,000 distinct CDR3 sequences, just under 30% of them singletons. Every participating donor contributed about 10 milliliters of peripheral blood through a draw. The CDR3 has 15 residues. Trimming stripped 1 base from V and 5 bases from J, with 14 bases between. CDR1 is LNHDA, CDR2 SQIVND, per germline (reference sequence). This sample also appeared in a second study, on T cells of mothers and their children.

This chain joins TRBV19 and TRBJ1-1; D unclear. The source is a woman aged 40 to 55 in good health. Material for sequencing was blood. The CDR3 coding sequence is TGTGCCAGTAGTATAGGTGCAGGATCGAGAACTGAAGCTTTCTTT. This codes for CASSIGAGSRTEAFF.